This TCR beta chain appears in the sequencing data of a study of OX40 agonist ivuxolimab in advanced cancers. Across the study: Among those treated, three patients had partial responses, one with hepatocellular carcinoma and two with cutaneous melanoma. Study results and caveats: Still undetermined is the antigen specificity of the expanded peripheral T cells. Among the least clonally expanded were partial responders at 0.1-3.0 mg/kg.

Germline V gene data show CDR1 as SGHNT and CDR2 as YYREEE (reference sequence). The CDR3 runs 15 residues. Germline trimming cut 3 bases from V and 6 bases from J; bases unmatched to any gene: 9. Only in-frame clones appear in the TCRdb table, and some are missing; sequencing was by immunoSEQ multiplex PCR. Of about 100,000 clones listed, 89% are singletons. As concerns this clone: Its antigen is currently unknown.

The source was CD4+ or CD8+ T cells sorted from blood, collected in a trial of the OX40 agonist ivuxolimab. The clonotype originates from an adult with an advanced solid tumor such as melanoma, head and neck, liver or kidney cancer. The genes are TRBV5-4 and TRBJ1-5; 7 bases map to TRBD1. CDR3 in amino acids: CASSSQGRVAQPQHF. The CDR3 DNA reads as TGTGCCAGCAGCTCACAGGGGAGAGTCGCTCAGCCCCAGCATTTT.